The 9 T cell receptor beta chains presented below share a single source sample, sequenced in a study of blood T cell repertoires in COVID-19. The assay was immunoSEQ multiplex PCR, and TCRdb's table has in-frame clones only and misses some. The table records fewer than 250,000 clones, roughly 87% of them present only once. The sequenced material came from PBMCs or T cells enriched from blood (not recorded which). These receptors all stem from a woman aged 30 to 39 with acute COVID-19.

The gene calls are TRBV5-1 and TRBJ1-4; D call uncertain. The CDR3 has 14 amino acids. V gave up 2 bases and J gave up 6 bases, with 11 bases separating them. Germline V gene sequence: CDR1 SGHRS, CDR2 YFSETQ. The CDR3 sequence is CASSFVGEDEKLFF. The CDR3 region has the DNA TGCGCCAGCAGCTTTGTGGGAGAGGATGAAAAACTGTTTTTT.

V gene TRBV6-5 combines with J gene TRBJ2-7; D possibly corresponds to TRBD1 (6 bases). CDR3 length equals 14 residues. V dropped 6 bases and J dropped 1 base, with 13 bases sitting between them. In germline, CDR1 is MNHEY, CDR2 SVGAGI. The CDR3 DNA sequence: TGTGCCAGCAGGGGCGGACAGAATTCCTACGAGCAGTACTTC. The encoded protein is CASRGGQNSYEQYF.

V usage is TRBV7-9 and J usage is TRBJ1-5; maybe TRBD1 (6 bases). The CDR3 runs to 14 residues. Germline CDR1 is SEHNR and CDR2 is FQNEAQ (reference sequence). Deletions cut 3 bases from V and 10 bases from J, with 16 bases between. The CDR3 sequence is CASSFGTPEGPQHF. The CDR3 bases are TGTGCCAGCAGCTTCGGGACACCAGAGGGTCCCCAGCATTTT.

The V gene is TRBV25-1, the J gene TRBJ1-1; D is undetermined. Germline V gene lookup returns CDR1 MGHDK and CDR2 SYGVNS. CDR3 length: 13 amino acids. V was clipped by 8 bases and J by 1 base, with 11 bases between them. The CDR3 region is CASLSHGNTEAFF. As DNA, the CDR3 is TGTGCCAGCCTTTCCCACGGGAACACTGAAGCTTTCTTT.

The chain recombines TRBV7-6 with TRBJ1-6; a possible D gene is TRBD1 (5 bases). Germline V gene sequence: CDR1 SGHVS, CDR2 FNYEAQ. V lost 1 base, J lost 7 bases, and 14 bases lay in between. The CDR3 is 16 residues long. The CDR3 spells CASSLDRGASNSPLHF. DNA for the CDR3: TGTGCCAGCAGCTTAGATAGGGGCGCGTCAAATTCACCCCTCCACTTT.

This clone showed up just a few times. This rearrangement joins TRBV27 to TRBJ1-6; no definite D call. This CDR3 has 13 residues. Looked up from germline, CDR1 is MNHEY and CDR2 is SMNVEV (reference sequence). V lost 3 bases and J 8 bases, leaving 8 bases between the germline ends. The CDR3 sequence: CASSFVLDSPLHF. CDR3 in DNA: TGTGCCAGCAGTTTCGTACTTGATTCACCCCTCCACTTT.

The rearrangement links TRBV18 to TRBJ2-5, with 7 nucleotides matching TRBD1. The CDR3 runs 14 residues. The V gene's germline CDR1 is KGHSH and CDR2 LQKENI. Trimming cost V 2 bases and J 4 bases; bases outside gene matches: 4. The CDR3 loop reads CASSPGTERETQYF. The CDR3 DNA reads as TGTGCCAGCTCACCAGGGACAGAAAGAGAGACCCAGTACTTC.

The V and J genes are TRBV11-2 and TRBJ1-3; no definite D call. CDR1 is SGHAT, CDR2 FQNNGV, per germline. The CDR3 loop spans 13 amino acids. The V end lost 6 bases, the J end lost 4 bases, and 10 bases lay between the germline ends. Here the CDR3 DNA reads TGTGCCAGCAGTCTTAACGAGGGAAACACCATATATTTT. This translates into CASSLNEGNTIYF.

There are a few counts of this clone. The V call is TRBV9, the J call TRBJ1-5, with 8 bases identical to TRBD1. CDR3 length: 13 residues. Trimming removed 3 bases from V and 10 bases from J; junction bases left unmatched: 6. Germline V gene lookup returns CDR1 SGDLS and CDR2 YYNGEE. This CDR3 is CASSGGTGGPQHF. CDR3 nucleotide sequence: TGTGCCAGCAGCGGCGGTACAGGGGGACCCCAGCATTTT.